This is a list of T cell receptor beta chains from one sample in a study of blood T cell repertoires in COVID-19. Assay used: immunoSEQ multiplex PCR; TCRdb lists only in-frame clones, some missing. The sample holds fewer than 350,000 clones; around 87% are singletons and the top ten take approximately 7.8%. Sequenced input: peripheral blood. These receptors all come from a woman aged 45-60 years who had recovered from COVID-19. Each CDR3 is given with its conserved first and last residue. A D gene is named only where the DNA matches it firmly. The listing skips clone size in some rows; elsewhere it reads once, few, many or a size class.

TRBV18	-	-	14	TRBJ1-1	TGTGCCAGCTCACCCGCGATCGGGAACACTGAAGCTTTCTTT	CASSPAIGNTEAFF
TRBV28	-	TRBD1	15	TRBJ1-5	TGTGCCAGCAGCCCCCGGGACAGTCTCAATCAGCCCCAGCATTTT	CASSPRDSLNQPQHF
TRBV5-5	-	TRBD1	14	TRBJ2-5	TGTGCCAGCAGCTTGCAGGGGGTACAGGAGACCCAGTACTTC	CASSLQGVQETQYF
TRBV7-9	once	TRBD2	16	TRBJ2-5	TGTGCCAGCAGCTTAGGAGGGACTAGCGGGCTAGAGACCCAGTACTTC	CASSLGGTSGLETQYF
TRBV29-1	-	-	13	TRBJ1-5	TGCAGCGTTGCCTCGGGGCCAGGGGTGCCCCAGCATTTT	CSVASGPGVPQHF
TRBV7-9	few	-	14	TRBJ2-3	TGTGCCAGCAGCCCTCGACAGAACACAGATACGCAGTATTTT	CASSPRQNTDTQYF
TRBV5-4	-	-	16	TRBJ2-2	TGTGCCAGCAGCTTGCTTCGGGGGGCGAGCACCGGGGAGCTGTTTTTT	CASSLLRGASTGELFF
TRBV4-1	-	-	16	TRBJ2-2	TGCGCCAGCAGCCAAGACCCCCGGGGATACACCGGGGAGCTGTTTTTT	CASSQDPRGYTGELFF
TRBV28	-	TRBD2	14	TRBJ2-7	TGTGCCACTAAACCCGCGGGGGGGCCCCACGAGCAGTACTTC	CATKPAGGPHEQYF
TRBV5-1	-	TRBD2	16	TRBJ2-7	TGCGCCAGCAGCTTAGTAATAGGACTAGCGGGAGACGAGCAGTACTTC	CASSLVIGLAGDEQYF
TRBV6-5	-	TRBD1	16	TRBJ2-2	TGTGCCAGCAGTTTTAGAGGGGGCCGTGGGAACGGGGAGCTGTTTTTT	CASSFRGGRGNGELFF
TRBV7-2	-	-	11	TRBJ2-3	TGTGCCAGCAGCCCGGGTGGTACGCAGTATTTT	CASSPGGTQYF
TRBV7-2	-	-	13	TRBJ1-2	TGTGCCAGCAGCTTCCCCGACACCTATGGCTACACCTTC	CASSFPDTYGYTF
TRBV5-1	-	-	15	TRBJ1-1	TGCGCCAGCAGCCCGGTGGGAGGGGAGGGCACTGAAGCTTTCTTT	CASSPVGGEGTEAFF
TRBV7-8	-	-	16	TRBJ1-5	TGTGCCAGCAGCCGGGGAGGGGGGCGAGGCAATCAGCCCCAGCATTTT	CASSRGGGRGNQPQHF
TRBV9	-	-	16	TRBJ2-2	TGTGCCAGCAGTGACACGGGAGTCCGGCACACCGGGGAGCTGTTTTTT	CASSDTGVRHTGELFF
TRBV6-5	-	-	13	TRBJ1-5	TGTGCCAGCAGTACAGGGCTTGCTCAGCCCCAGCATTTT	CASSTGLAQPQHF
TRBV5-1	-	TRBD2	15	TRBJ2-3	TGCGCCAGCAGCTTGCTAGCGGGGAGCACAGATACGCAGTATTTT	CASSLLAGSTDTQYF
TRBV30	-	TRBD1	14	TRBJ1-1	TGTGCCTGGAGTACGACAGGGGGCTCACCTGAAGCTTTCTTT	CAWSTTGGSPEAFF
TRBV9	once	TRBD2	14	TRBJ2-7	TGTGCCAGCAGCATTAGCGGGGGGTACTACGAGCAGTACTTC	CASSISGGYYEQYF
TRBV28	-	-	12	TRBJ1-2	TGTGCCAGCAGTAGACGAGGGTATGGCTACACCTTC	CASSRRGYGYTF
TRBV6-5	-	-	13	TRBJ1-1	TGTGCCAGCAGTTACTCCCCTAGAACTGAAGCTTTCTTT	CASSYSPRTEAFF
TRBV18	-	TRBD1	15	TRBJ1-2	TGTGCCAGCTCACCCTCCGGACAGGGTTCAAGTGGCTACACCTTC	CASSPSGQGSSGYTF
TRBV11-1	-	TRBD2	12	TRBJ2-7	TGTGCCAGCAGCAGGACTAGATACGAGCAGTACTTC	CASSRTRYEQYF
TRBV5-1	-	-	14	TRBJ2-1	TGCGCCAGCAGATTCGACACGACGCACAATGAGCAGTTCTTC	CASRFDTTHNEQFF
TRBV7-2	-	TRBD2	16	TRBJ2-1	TGTGCCAGCAGCTCGGGACTAGCGGGGGCCACGGATGAGCAGTTCTTC	CASSSGLAGATDEQFF
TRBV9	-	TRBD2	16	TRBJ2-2	TGTGCCAGCAGCGTACACCTAGCGGAGACAGCCGGGGAGCTGTTTTTT	CASSVHLAETAGELFF
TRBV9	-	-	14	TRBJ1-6	TGTGCCAGCAGCGTAGGAGGGTATAATTCACCCCTCCACTTT	CASSVGGYNSPLHF
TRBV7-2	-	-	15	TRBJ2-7	TGTGCCAGCAGCTTAGATCCGCACTACTCCTACGAGCAGTACTTC	CASSLDPHYSYEQYF
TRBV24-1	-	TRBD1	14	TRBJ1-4	TGTGCCAACAAGGGGGACAGTCTTAATGAAAAACTGTTTTTT	CANKGDSLNEKLFF
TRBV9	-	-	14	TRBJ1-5	TGTGCCAGCAGCGTCGGGGGGTACAATCAGCCCCAGCATTTT	CASSVGGYNQPQHF
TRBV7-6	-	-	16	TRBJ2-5	TGTGCCAGCAGCTTAGAAGGGACTTGGGCCGGGGAGACCCAGTACTTC	CASSLEGTWAGETQYF
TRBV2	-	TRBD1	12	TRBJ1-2	TGTGCCAGCGGAGACAGGGGGGATGGCTACACCTTC	CASGDRGDGYTF
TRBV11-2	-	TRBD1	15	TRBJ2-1	TGTGCCAGCAGCTTAGAATTGACAGGGGACAATGAGCAGTTCTTC	CASSLELTGDNEQFF
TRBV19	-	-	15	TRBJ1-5	TGTGCCAGTAGTACCGTGGCCAGGGGCAATCAGCCCCAGCATTTT	CASSTVARGNQPQHF
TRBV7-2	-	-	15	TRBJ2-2	TGTGCCAGCAGCTTAGATCCAGTGAACACCGGGGAGCTGTTTTTT	CASSLDPVNTGELFF
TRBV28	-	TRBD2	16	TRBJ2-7	TGTGCCAGCAGTGTAGCGGGGGGCGGTAGCGCCTACGAGCAGTACTTC	CASSVAGGGSAYEQYF
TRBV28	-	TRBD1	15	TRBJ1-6	TGTGCCAGCAGTTACAGGGGGGTCATGGATTCACCCCTCCACTTT	CASSYRGVMDSPLHF
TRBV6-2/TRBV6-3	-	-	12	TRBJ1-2	TGTGCCAGCAGTACAGGGTACTATGGCTACACCTTC	CASSTGYYGYTF
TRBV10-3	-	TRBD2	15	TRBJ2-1	TGTGCCATCACCGCGACTAGCGGGAGTGGGAATGAGCAGTTCTTC	CAITATSGSGNEQFF
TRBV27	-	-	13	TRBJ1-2	TGTGCCAGCAGTTTCCGACAGTCTGCTGGCTACACCTTC	CASSFRQSAGYTF
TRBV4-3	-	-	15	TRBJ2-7	TGCGCCAGCAGCCAAGATAGACAGGCCTACTACGAGCAGTACTTC	CASSQDRQAYYEQYF
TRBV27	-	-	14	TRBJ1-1	TGTGCCAGCAGTAAAAGACAGGAGAACACTGAAGCTTTCTTT	CASSKRQENTEAFF
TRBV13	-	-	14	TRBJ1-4	TGTGCCAGCAGCTTTGACAGGACCGTCGAAAAACTGTTTTTT	CASSFDRTVEKLFF
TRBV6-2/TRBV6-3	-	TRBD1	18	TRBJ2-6	TGTGCCAGCAGTTACCGGGACAGTCTCATTTCTGGGGCCAACGTCCTGACTTTC	CASSYRDSLISGANVLTF
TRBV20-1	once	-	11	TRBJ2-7	TGCAGTGCTGGGCAGAACTACGAGCAGTACTTC	CSAGQNYEQYF